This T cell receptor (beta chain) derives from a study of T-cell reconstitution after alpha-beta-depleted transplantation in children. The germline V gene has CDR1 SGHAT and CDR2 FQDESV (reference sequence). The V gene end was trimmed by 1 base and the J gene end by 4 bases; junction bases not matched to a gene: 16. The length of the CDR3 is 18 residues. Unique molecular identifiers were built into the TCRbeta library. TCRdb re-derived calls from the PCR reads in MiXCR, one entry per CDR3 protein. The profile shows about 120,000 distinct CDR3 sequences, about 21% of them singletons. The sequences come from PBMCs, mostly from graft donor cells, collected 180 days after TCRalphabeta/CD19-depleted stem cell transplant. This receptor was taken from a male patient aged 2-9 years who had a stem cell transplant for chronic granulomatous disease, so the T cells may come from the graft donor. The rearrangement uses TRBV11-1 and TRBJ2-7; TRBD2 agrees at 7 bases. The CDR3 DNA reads TGTGCCAGCAGCTTAGGTTGGGGGGGGGGACGAAGCGTATACGAGCAGTACTTC. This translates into CASSLGWGGGRSVYEQYF.